This T cell receptor beta chain came from a study of shared clonotypes between healthy human individuals. This table comes from immunoSEQ multiplex PCR, and its TCRdb copy is limited to in-frame clones, with some not included. This sample carries 1,400,000 or so clones, around 98.5% of them seen once, and the ten largest clones take under 0.45%. With respect to this clone: Other nucleotide sequences in the sample specify the same CDR3.

This CDR3 is built from 12 residues. V lost 4 bases and J lost 3, with 4 bases in between. Germline CDR1 and CDR2: MNHNY and SVGAGI (reference sequence). The TCR originated in a man aged 25-45 years in good health. The specimen sequenced was naive CD4+ T cells sorted from blood. Subset described: CD45RA+ positively selected. The rearrangement links TRBV6-6 to TRBJ1-5; D gene ambiguous. The CDR3 DNA reads TGTGCCAGCAGTTCCCCCAATCAGCCCCAGCATTTT. Protein product: CASSSPNQPQHF.